This section outlines one T cell receptor beta chain sequence together with its context. These data come from a study of blood T cell repertoires in COVID-19. The overall study: T cells, B-cell-depleted T cells, or PBMCs provided the cDNA or gDNA that served as material.

The trim removed 2 bases at V and 0 bases at J, leaving 9 bases unmatched. There are 18 residues in the CDR3. CDR1 is SGHTA and CDR2 is FQGNSA in the germline V gene. Authors' processing steps: Amplification from reference gene primers served as the basis for estimated nucleated cell counts. Measured with immunoSEQ multiplex PCR; TCRdb has only the in-frame clones, and not every one. The V and J calls and the clone size are those of that table, but D and trimming were determined from the DNA. The repertoire holds 50,000 or so clones, approximately 89% seen once, with roughly 15% in the top ten. Specimen: peripheral blood. The sequence was obtained from a human donor in a cohort sampled during active COVID-19. The chain is built from TRBV7-2 and TRBJ2-3, with 9 bases aligning to TRBD2. CDR3 residues: CASSLNPPAGGSTDTQYF. The CDR3 DNA reads TGTGCCAGCAGCTTAAACCCCCCAGCGGGGGGTAGCACAGATACGCAGTATTTT. The full variable domain, with the rest looked up from reference TRBV7-2 and TRBJ2-3, is GAGVSQSPSNKVTEKGKDVELRCDPISGHTALYWYRQSLGQGLEFLIYFQGNSAPDKSGLPSDRFSAERTGGSVSTLTIQRTQQEDSAVYLCASSLNPPAGGSTDTQYFGPGTRLTVL.